This is a list of T cell receptor beta chains from one sample in a study of T cell responses to AZD1222 COVID-19 vaccine. Produced via immunoSEQ multiplex PCR; TCRdb's table is partial and in-frame only. The sample records 60,000 to 75,000 clones, roughly 85% being singletons. The sequenced sample was peripheral blood, obtained 28 days after the second AZD1222 dose. The origin of the receptors is an adult who received the AZD1222 COVID-19 vaccine. Both conserved end residues are part of each CDR3. A D gene is named only where the DNA matches it firmly. Not every row has a clone size; where given, it reads once, few, many or a size class.

-	TRBV23-1	TRBJ1-4	-	CASSPPDSGQKLFF	TGCGCCAGCAGTCCCCCCGATTCAGGGCAAAAACTGTTTTTT
-	TRBV21-1	TRBJ1-5	few	CASSKVTGRISNQPQHF	TGTGCCAGCAGCAAAGTAACAGGGAGGATTAGCAATCAGCCCCAGCATTTT
-	TRBV7-9	TRBJ2-7	-	CASSGHFYEQYF	TGTGCCAGCAGCGGACATTTCTACGAGCAGTACTTC
-	TRBV18	TRBJ1-1	-	CASSPGGVTEAFF	TGTGCCAGCTCACCTGGCGGGGTCACTGAAGCTTTCTTT
-	TRBV5-6	TRBJ1-5	-	CASSLAQGNQPQHF	TGTGCCAGCAGCTTGGCACAGGGCAACCAGCCCCAGCATTTT
-	TRBV3-1/TRBV3-2	TRBJ2-1	-	CASSQDTGRRNEQFF	TGTGCCAGCAGCCAAGATACAGGTCGGAGGAATGAGCAGTTCTTC
-	TRBV30	TRBJ1-3	-	CAWSRGTGNTIYF	TGTGCCTGGAGCCGGGGCACTGGAAACACCATATATTTT
TRBD1	TRBV30	TRBJ1-6	-	CAWTPWTGYNSPLHF	TGTGCCTGGACCCCATGGACAGGGTACAATTCACCCCTCCACTTT
-	TRBV6-1	TRBJ1-1	-	CASSAGGGLMNTEAFF	TGTGCCAGCAGTGCCGGTGGGGGGCTAATGAACACTGAAGCTTTCTTT
-	TRBV10-3	TRBJ2-7	-	CAISESGGGEQYF	TGTGCCATCAGTGAGTCCGGAGGGGGGGAGCAGTACTTC
-	TRBV19	TRBJ1-1	-	CASSIQDPNTEAFF	TGTGCCAGTAGTATCCAGGATCCGAACACTGAAGCTTTCTTT
-	TRBV10-2	TRBJ1-2	once	CASTFDKYYYGYTF	TGCGCCAGCACCTTTGACAAGTACTACTATGGCTACACCTTC
TRBD1	TRBV10-3	TRBJ2-5	-	CAISPGSGQGYQETQYF	TGTGCCATCAGTCCGGGATCGGGACAGGGCTACCAAGAGACCCAGTACTTC
-	TRBV2	TRBJ1-5	-	CASTQQETQPQHF	TGTGCCAGCACCCAACAGGAGACTCAGCCCCAGCATTTT
-	TRBV5-5	TRBJ2-1	once	CASSLDVNNEQFF	TGTGCCAGCAGCTTGGATGTGAACAATGAGCAGTTCTTC
-	TRBV19	TRBJ1-5	-	CASSIAGGAQHF	TGTGCCAGTAGTATAGCAGGAGGTGCCCAGCATTTT
-	TRBV5-1	TRBJ2-5	-	CASGARGEETQYF	TGCGCCAGCGGCGCCCGGGGCGAAGAGACCCAGTACTTC
TRBD1	TRBV5-1	TRBJ1-5	-	CASSLLGGRNQPQHF	TGCGCCAGCAGCTTATTAGGGGGCAGAAATCAGCCCCAGCATTTT
-	TRBV19	TRBJ1-5	-	CASSIGTPGLRPQHF	TGTGCCAGTAGTATCGGGACCCCCGGTCTGCGGCCCCAGCATTTT
TRBD1	TRBV27	TRBJ1-1	-	CASSPSGGAIPEAFF	TGTGCCAGCAGTCCATCAGGGGGCGCGATTCCTGAAGCTTTCTTT
TRBD1	TRBV5-4	TRBJ1-2	-	CASSLAGQGNYGYTF	TGTGCCAGCAGCTTGGCCGGACAGGGGAACTATGGCTACACCTTC
TRBD1	TRBV7-9	TRBJ2-5	-	CASSSTRGLETQYF	TGTGCCAGCAGCTCGACGAGGGGGCTGGAGACCCAGTACTTC
-	TRBV25-1	TRBJ2-7	-	CASKGPLSYEQYF	TGTGCCAGCAAGGGTCCCCTCTCGTACGAGCAGTACTTC
-	TRBV29-1	TRBJ1-1	-	CSVGRLNTEAFF	TGCAGCGTAGGGCGGTTGAACACTGAAGCTTTCTTT
TRBD1	TRBV27	TRBJ2-5	-	CASSWTGQAQETQYF	TGTGCCAGCAGTTGGACGGGACAGGCGCAAGAGACCCAGTACTTC
-	TRBV18	TRBJ1-1	-	CASSPLGRTEAFF	TGTGCCAGCTCACCACTGGGTCGGACTGAAGCTTTCTTT
TRBD2	TRBV9	TRBJ2-5	-	CASSGGTSVEETQYF	TGTGCCAGCAGCGGAGGGACTAGCGTGGAGGAGACCCAGTACTTC
-	TRBV3-1/TRBV3-2	TRBJ2-2	-	CASSQVPESTGELFF	TGTGCCAGCAGCCAAGTTCCCGAAAGCACCGGGGAGCTGTTTTTT
-	TRBV27	TRBJ1-1	-	CASSLRDSGTEAFF	TGTGCCAGCAGTTTACGGGACTCGGGGACTGAAGCTTTCTTT
-	TRBV30	TRBJ2-5	-	CAWSRRGGLETQYF	TGTGCCTGGAGCCGTCGCGGGGGCCTGGAGACCCAGTACTTC
TRBD1	TRBV5-4	TRBJ2-2	-	CASSQRTGETGELFF	TGTGCCAGCAGCCAACGGACAGGGGAGACCGGGGAGCTGTTTTTT
TRBD1	TRBV5-1	TRBJ1-2	few	CASNSGTGGYGYTF	TGCGCCAGCAACTCCGGGACAGGGGGCTATGGCTACACCTTC
TRBD2	TRBV11-2	TRBJ2-1	once	CASSLMAGGYNEQFF	TGTGCCAGCAGCTTGATGGCGGGAGGCTACAATGAGCAGTTCTTC
-	TRBV9	TRBJ2-1	-	CASSVATTHSEQFF	TGTGCCAGCAGCGTAGCTACGACACATTCTGAGCAGTTCTTC
TRBD2	TRBV3-1/TRBV3-2	TRBJ2-7	once	CASSPGLAGSEQYF	TGTGCCAGCAGCCCTGGACTAGCGGGGAGCGAGCAGTACTTC
TRBD2	TRBV7-9	TRBJ2-3	-	CASSLAGADTQYF	TGTGCCAGCAGCCTGGCGGGGGCAGATACGCAGTATTTT
TRBD1	TRBV7-2	TRBJ1-6	-	CASRTDRVNSPLHF	TGTGCCAGCCGAACCGACAGGGTTAATTCACCCCTCCACTTT
-	TRBV7-6	TRBJ2-3	-	CASSSVGGVPRDTQYF	TGTGCCAGCAGCTCCGTGGGCGGGGTCCCGCGGGATACGCAGTATTTT
-	TRBV24-1	TRBJ2-1	-	CATSDLQTENYNEQFF	TGTGCCACCAGTGATTTGCAGACAGAAAACTACAATGAGCAGTTCTTC
-	TRBV5-1	TRBJ2-3	-	CASRTGPTDTQYF	TGCGCCAGCAGGACGGGGCCCACAGATACGCAGTATTTT
-	TRBV19	TRBJ1-5	-	CASSMDSRGQPQHF	TGTGCCAGTAGTATGGATTCGAGGGGACAGCCCCAGCATTTT
-	TRBV4-1	TRBJ1-2	-	CASSQGGSERGYTF	TGCGCCAGCAGCCAGGGAGGCAGTGAGAGGGGCTACACCTTC
TRBD1	TRBV6-1	TRBJ2-5	-	CASSERLGQGAQTQYF	TGTGCCAGCAGTGAACGGTTGGGACAGGGGGCGCAGACCCAGTACTTC
-	TRBV19	TRBJ2-1	once	CASSKGRNNEQFF	TGTGCCAGTAGTAAGGGACGAAACAATGAGCAGTTCTTC